Each of the 8 T cell receptor beta chains below was sequenced from the same sample in a study of T cell responses to AZD1222 COVID-19 vaccine. TCRdb's copy holds only in-frame clones and misses some; the assay was immunoSEQ multiplex PCR. The sample has about 130,000 clones, about 85% seen once; the top ten hold about 4.3%. Material: peripheral blood, obtained 28 days after the second AZD1222 dose. Receptors were obtained from an adult who received the AZD1222 COVID-19 vaccine.

The V gene is TRBV19, the J gene TRBJ2-7; 8 bases are a match to TRBD1. Trimming took 1 base from V and 6 from J; bases not matched to a gene: 5. There are 14 residues in the CDR3. From germline, CDR1 is LNHDA and CDR2 SQIVND (reference sequence). The CDR3 nucleotides are TGTGCCAGTAGTATAGGGAGACAGGGGTTCGAGCAGTACTTC. Its protein is CASSIGRQGFEQYF.

This clone appeared a few times. This chain uses TRBV11-3 with TRBJ2-6; tentative D call: TRBD2 (5 bases). Trimming removed 2 bases at V and 1 base at J, with 12 bases between. The CDR3 is 17 amino acids. Germline assignment: CDR1 SGHNT and CDR2 YENEEA. CDR3 amino acids: CASSLTPWESGANVLTF. The DNA for the CDR3 is TGTGCCAGCAGCTTAACCCCTTGGGAGTCTGGGGCCAACGTCCTGACTTTC.

The chain is built from TRBV10-3 and TRBJ1-2; D call uncertain. Looked up from germline, CDR1 is ENHRY and CDR2 is SYGVKD. V was clipped by 5 bases and J by 5 bases, with 12 bases between them. The CDR3 is made up of 13 amino acids. CDR3 coding DNA: TGTGCCATCAGTATGGACGTGCGATATGGCTACACCTTC. Amino acid sequence: CAISMDVRYGYTF.

The chain uses TRBV28 and TRBJ1-1, with D perhaps matching TRBD1 (6 bases). The V gene's germline CDR1 is MDHEN and CDR2 SYDVKM. There are 13 residues in the CDR3. Trimming stripped 7 bases from V and 6 bases from J, with 15 bases between. CDR3 DNA: TGTGCCAGCACTCTACCGGGGGCCGCTGAAGCTTTCTTT. Translation: CASTLPGAAEAFF.

The chain has TRBV5-1 and TRBJ2-7; TRBD2 matches 12 bases. The germline V gene encodes CDR1 SGHRS and CDR2 YFSETQ. V was clipped by 4 bases and J by 4 bases; unmatched bases: 6. The CDR3 extends over 15 amino acids. CDR3 nucleotide sequence: TGCGCCAGCAGCCAGACTAGCGGGGGTCGGTACGAGCAGTACTTC. Its protein is CASSQTSGGRYEQYF.

This clone was seen only a few times. The chain combines TRBV5-1 with TRBJ1-1; the match to TRBD1 covers 7 bases. The V and J ends lost 4 bases and 1 base, in that order; junction bases with no gene match: 4. This CDR3 is built from 14 residues. CDR1 is SGHRS, CDR2 YFSETQ, per germline. The CDR3 here is CASSQGQSNTEAFF. The CDR3 nucleotides are TGCGCCAGCAGCCAGGGACAGTCGAACACTGAAGCTTTCTTT.

The CDR3 reads CASRPETRNYGYTF. The CDR3 coding sequence is TGTGCCAGCAGACCGGAGACAAGAAACTATGGCTACACCTTC. The rearrangement uses TRBV6-5 and TRBJ1-2; D gene ambiguous. The germline V and J ends were trimmed by 6 bases and 2 bases, with 13 bases remaining between them. CDR3 length: 14 residues. Germline V gene data show CDR1 as MNHEY and CDR2 as SVGAGI.

This chain joins TRBV7-2 and TRBJ1-5; TRBD1 is a possible D gene (6 bases). The V end was cut by 5 bases, the J end by 9 bases, with 17 bases between. The CDR3 is made up of 14 amino acids. Looked up from germline, CDR1 is SGHTA and CDR2 is FQGNSA. CDR3: CASSEKGGSLPQHF. In DNA form, the CDR3 reads TGTGCCAGCAGCGAAAAGGGGGGGAGTTTGCCCCAGCATTTT.